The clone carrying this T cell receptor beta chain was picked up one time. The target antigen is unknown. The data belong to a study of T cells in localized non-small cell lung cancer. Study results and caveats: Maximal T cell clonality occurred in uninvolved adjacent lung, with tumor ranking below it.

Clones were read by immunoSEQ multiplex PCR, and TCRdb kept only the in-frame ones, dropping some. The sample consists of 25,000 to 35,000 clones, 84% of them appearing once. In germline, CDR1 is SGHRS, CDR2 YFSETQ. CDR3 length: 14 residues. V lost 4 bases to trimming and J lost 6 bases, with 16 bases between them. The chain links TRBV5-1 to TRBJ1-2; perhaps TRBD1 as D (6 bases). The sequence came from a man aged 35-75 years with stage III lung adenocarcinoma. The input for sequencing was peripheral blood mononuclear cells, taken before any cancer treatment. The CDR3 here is CASSPVAGGHGYTF. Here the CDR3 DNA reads TGCGCCAGCAGCCCCGTGGCCGGGGGCCATGGCTACACCTTC.